The 18 T cell receptor beta chains given below trace back to one sample, sequenced in a study of blood T cell repertoires in COVID-19. TCRdb's copy holds only in-frame clones and misses some; the assay was immunoSEQ multiplex PCR. Of some 17,000 clones detected, around 90% appear once; the ten largest clones hold less than 20%. The specimen was peripheral blood. These receptors all come from a man between 50 and 59 years old with active COVID-19.

For this clone: The sample contains more than one DNA sequence encoding this CDR3. The chain recombines TRBV6-6 with TRBJ2-1; D perhaps matches TRBD2 (5 bases). The CDR3 runs 14 residues. V lost 0 bases and J lost 4, with 7 bases in between. Per the germline V gene, CDR1 is MNHNY and CDR2 is SVGAGI (reference sequence). CDR3 DNA sequence: TGTGCCAGCAGTTACTCGCGGGTTTACAATGAGCAGTTCTTC. It translates to CASSYSRVYNEQFF.

The genes are TRBV6-2 or TRBV6-3 and TRBJ1-2; 7 bases line up with TRBD1. The V and J ends lost 4 bases and 3 bases, in that order; junction bases with no gene match: 5. Germline lookup yields CDR1 MNHEY and CDR2 SVGEGT. There are 14 residues in the CDR3. CDR3 bases: TGTGCCAGCAGTTCCCATACAGGGGACTATGGCTACACCTTC. It is translated as CASSSHTGDYGYTF.

The chain carries TRBV6-2 or TRBV6-3 and TRBJ1-1; D unclear. This CDR3 region has 21 residues. Germline lookup yields CDR1 MNHEY and CDR2 SVGEGT. Trimming left V 2 bases short and J 1 base short, with 29 bases between. For the CDR3, the DNA is TGTGCCAGCAGTTACCCCTTATCTATACACCACAACAGAGACCGGAACACTGAAGCTTTCTTT. It translates to CASSYPLSIHHNRDRNTEAFF.

The chain combines TRBV5-1 with TRBJ2-2; 8 bases fit TRBD2. Germline V gene lookup returns CDR1 SGHRS and CDR2 YFSETQ. With V trimmed by 3 bases and J by 1 base, 2 bases remained unmatched. The CDR3 totals 15 residues. CDR3 sequence reads: CASSSGLVNTGELFF. DNA of the CDR3: TGCGCCAGCAGCTCGGGACTAGTGAACACCGGGGAGCTGTTTTTT. Supplemented by reference TRBV5-1 and TRBJ2-2, the full variable domain reads KAGVTQTPRYLIKTRGQQVTLSCSPISGHRSVSWYQQTPGQGLQFLFEYFSETQRNKGNFPGRFSGRQFSNSRSEMNVSTLELGDSALYLCASSSGLVNTGELFFGEGSRLTVL.

This rearrangement joins TRBV7-9 to TRBJ2-7; the match to TRBD1 covers 9 bases. CDR1 SEHNR and CDR2 FQNEAQ come from the germline V gene (reference sequence). The CDR3 has 15 residues. The ends lost 7 bases at V and 5 bases at J; junction bases unmatched: 12. CDR3 protein: CASTTLQGAEDEQYF. CDR3 nucleotide sequence: TGTGCCAGCACCACCCTACAGGGGGCGGAGGACGAGCAGTACTTC.

This chain connects TRBV7-9 to TRBJ1-3; D is perhaps TRBD1 (6 bases). The CDR3 is 16 amino acids. The germline V gene encodes CDR1 SEHNR and CDR2 FQNEAQ (reference sequence). V was cut by 5 bases and J by 0 bases, with 14 bases left in between. The DNA for the CDR3 is TGTGCCAGCAGCGCTGGCGGACAGAGCTCTGGAAACACCATATATTTT. As protein: CASSAGGQSSGNTIYF.

The chain couples TRBV7-9 to TRBJ2-5; the match to TRBD2 covers 12 bases. This CDR3 contains 17 residues. Germline values: CDR1 SEHNR, CDR2 FQNEAQ (reference sequence). V was pared by 4 bases and J by 5 bases, with 11 bases of the junction left unmatched. CDR3 amino acids: CASSSGGLAGFLETQYF. The CDR3 coding sequence is TGTGCCAGCAGCTCGGGAGGACTAGCGGGATTTTTGGAGACCCAGTACTTC.

This chain joins TRBV29-1 and TRBJ2-3; TRBD2 aligns across 11 bases. Germline V CDR1 and CDR2: SQVTM, ANQGSEA. V lost 7 bases and J lost 4; bases outside the gene matches: 7. The CDR3 has 14 residues. CDR3 in DNA: TGCAGCGAGGGCCGGGGACTAGCGGCAGATACGCAGTATTTT. Amino acid sequence: CSEGRGLAADTQYF.

The rearrangement joins TRBV7-2 to TRBJ1-1; TRBD1 might be the D (6 bases). The CDR3 totals 16 residues. CDR1 and CDR2 (germline): SGHTA, FQGNSA. Between the trimmed V and J ends, which lost 1 base and 5 bases, there was a span of 17 bases. The CDR3 spells CASSLGPGGAATEAFF. In nucleotides, the CDR3 is TGTGCCAGCAGCTTAGGGCCGGGGGGGGCTGCGACTGAAGCTTTCTTT.

The chain is built from TRBV20-1 and TRBJ1-5; TRBD1 agrees at 7 bases. V lost 3 bases and J lost 0; bases outside the gene matches: 2. This CDR3 comprises 14 residues. Germline V gene sequence: CDR1 DFQATT, CDR2 SNEGSKA (reference sequence). The CDR3 DNA reads TGCAGTGCTAGTGACAGGGTTAGCAATCAGCCCCAGCATTTT. This encodes CSASDRVSNQPQHF.

This sequence joins TRBV10-2 and TRBJ2-7; D might be TRBD1 (6 bases). This CDR3 spans 13 amino acids. Germline assignment: CDR1 WSHSY and CDR2 SAAADI. Trimming took off 3 bases at V and 3 bases at J, with 9 bases between the two ends. This CDR3 is CASSDGGLYEQYF. The CDR3, as DNA: TGCGCCAGCAGTGATGGGGGCCTCTACGAGCAGTACTTC.

The J gene is TRBJ1-5, the V gene TRBV5-1; D gene unclear. V was pared by 2 bases and J by 1 base, with 10 bases between. Germline assignment: CDR1 SGHRS and CDR2 YFSETQ. This CDR3 contains 15 residues. The CDR3 sequence: CASSFGGDSNQPQHF. Here the CDR3 DNA reads TGCGCCAGCAGCTTTGGAGGAGACAGCAATCAGCCCCAGCATTTT.

The V and J genes are TRBV27 and TRBJ2-5, with 9 positions matching TRBD2. The CDR3 contains 14 residues. J gave up 5 bases and V 3 bases, and 4 bases lay outside the gene matches. Germline-derived CDR1 and CDR2 are MNHEY and SMNVEV (reference sequence). The DNA for the CDR3 is TGTGCCAGCAGTTTTAGCGGGAGATTTGAGACCCAGTACTTC. This sequence encodes CASSFSGRFETQYF.

The chain combines TRBV9 with TRBJ2-1; D possibly corresponds to TRBD1 (6 bases). V was pared by 3 bases and J by 0 bases, with 10 bases between. The CDR3 sequence is 15 residues long. Germline V gene sequence: CDR1 SGDLS, CDR2 YYNGEE. DNA of the CDR3: TGTGCCAGCAGCGCGGGACAAAGCTCCTACAATGAGCAGTTCTTC. Encoded protein: CASSAGQSSYNEQFF.

This CDR3 is CASRRGRDNEKLFF. The CDR3 DNA follows: TGTGCCAGCAGGAGGGGGCGCGACAATGAAAAACTGTTTTTT. V usage is TRBV27 and J usage is TRBJ1-4, with 7 bases lining up with TRBD1. CDR1 and CDR2 from the germline V gene are MNHEY and SMNVEV (reference sequence). The CDR3 is 14 residues long. With 6 bases clipped from V and 5 bases from J, the junction kept 6 bases outside the gene matches.

The chain uses TRBV7-3 and TRBJ2-7, with 9 bases lining up with TRBD2. Germline lookup yields CDR1 SGHTA and CDR2 FQGTGA. V gave up 7 bases and J gave up 1 base; unmatched junction bases: 11. The CDR3 covers 16 residues. The CDR3 is CASILCRLAVSYEQYF. DNA for the CDR3: TGTGCCAGCATCCTATGTAGACTAGCGGTATCCTACGAGCAGTACTTC.

This chain joins TRBV5-6 and TRBJ1-1; no reliable D call. The V gene lost 4 bases and the J gene lost 7 bases, with 14 bases spanning the gap. The CDR3 contains 13 residues. Germline-derived CDR1 and CDR2 are SGHDT and YYEEEE. The CDR3 protein is CASSPYHFDEAFF. The CDR3 DNA reads as TGTGCCAGCAGCCCCTATCACTTCGATGAAGCTTTCTTT.

The chain employs TRBV15 and TRBJ1-5; 9 bases map to TRBD1. CDR1 is LNHNV, CDR2 YYDKDF, per germline (reference sequence). The V segment lost 6 bases and the J segment 0 bases; nucleotides outside the gene matches: 12. The CDR3 loop spans 18 amino acids. The CDR3 here is CATSPGGQGRYSNQPQHF. The CDR3 nucleotides are TGTGCCACCAGTCCCGGGGGACAGGGCCGGTATAGCAATCAGCCCCAGCATTTT.